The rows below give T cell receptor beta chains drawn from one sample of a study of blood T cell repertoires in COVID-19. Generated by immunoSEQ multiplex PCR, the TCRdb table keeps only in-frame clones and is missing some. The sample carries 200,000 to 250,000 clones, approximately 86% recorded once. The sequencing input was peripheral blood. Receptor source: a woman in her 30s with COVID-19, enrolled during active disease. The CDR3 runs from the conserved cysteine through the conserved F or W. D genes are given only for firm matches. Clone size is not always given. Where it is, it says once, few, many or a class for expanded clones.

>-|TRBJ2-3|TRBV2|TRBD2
CASSLTSGRAVSDTQYF
TGTGCCAGCAGTCTAACTAGCGGGAGGGCCGTATCAGATACGCAGTATTTT
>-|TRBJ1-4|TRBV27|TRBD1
CASSGTVYEKLFF
TGTGCCAGCAGTGGGACAGTCTATGAAAAACTGTTTTTT
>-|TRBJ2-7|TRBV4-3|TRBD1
CASSQVGQGYEQYF
TGCGCCAGCAGCCAAGTCGGACAGGGCTACGAGCAGTACTTC
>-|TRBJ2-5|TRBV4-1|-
CASSHGTSSQQETQYF
TGCGCCAGCAGCCATGGCACTAGCAGCCAACAAGAGACCCAGTACTTC
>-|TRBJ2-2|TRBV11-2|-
CASSTNRVAGELFF
TGTGCCAGCAGTACGAACCGGGTGGCCGGGGAGCTGTTTTTT
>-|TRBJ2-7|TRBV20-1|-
CSASGGPSSYEQYF
TGCAGTGCTAGTGGAGGGCCCTCTTCCTACGAGCAGTACTTC
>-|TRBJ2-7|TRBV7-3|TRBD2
CASSLSGGTYEQYF
TGTGCCAGCAGCTTAAGCGGGGGAACCTACGAGCAGTACTTC
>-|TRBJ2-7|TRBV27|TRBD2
CASSREGSSYEQYF
TGTGCCAGCAGTAGGGAGGGGAGCTCCTACGAGCAGTACTTC
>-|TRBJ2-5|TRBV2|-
CASRIGEETQYF
TGTGCCAGCAGAATAGGGGAAGAGACCCAGTACTTC
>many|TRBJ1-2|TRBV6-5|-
CASTIATGGIYGYTF
TGTGCCAGCACCATAGCGACAGGTGGTATCTATGGCTACACCTTC
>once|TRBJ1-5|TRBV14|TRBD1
CASSQGTGWDQPQHF
TGTGCCAGCAGCCAAGGGACAGGGTGGGATCAGCCCCAGCATTTT
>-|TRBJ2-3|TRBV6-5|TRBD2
CAIDRGGNTDTQYF
TGTGCCATTGATCGGGGGGGCAACACAGATACGCAGTATTTT
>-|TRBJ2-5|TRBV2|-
CASSERRGGTAQETQYF
TGTGCCAGCAGTGAAAGGCGCGGGGGGACAGCTCAAGAGACCCAGTACTTC
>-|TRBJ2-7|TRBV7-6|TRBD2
CASSPSGIRTEQYF
TGTGCCAGCAGCCCAAGCGGGATCAGAACGGAGCAGTACTTC
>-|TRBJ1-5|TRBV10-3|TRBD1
CATNRGGNQPQHF
TGTGCCACCAACAGGGGCGGCAATCAGCCCCAGCATTTT
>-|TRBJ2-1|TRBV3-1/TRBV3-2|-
CASSPTREIRNEQFF
TGTGCCAGCAGCCCTACCCGAGAGATTCGGAATGAGCAGTTCTTC
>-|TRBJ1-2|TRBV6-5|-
CASSLYRQGYGYTF
TGTGCCAGCAGTCTATACCGGCAGGGCTATGGCTACACCTTC
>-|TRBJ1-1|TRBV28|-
CATHLIRGNTEAFF
TGTGCCACCCATCTGATTAGAGGGAACACTGAAGCTTTCTTT
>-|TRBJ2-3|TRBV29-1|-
CSVEWGGVDTQYF
TGCAGCGTTGAGTGGGGAGGTGTAGATACGCAGTATTTT
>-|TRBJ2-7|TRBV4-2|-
CASSPGGLSYEQYF
TGTGCCAGCAGCCCAGGGGGACTCTCCTACGAGCAGTACTTC
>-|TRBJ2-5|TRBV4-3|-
CASSQDQSYQETQYF
TGCGCCAGCAGCCAAGATCAGTCGTACCAAGAGACCCAGTACTTC
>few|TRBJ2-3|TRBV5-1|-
CASSLGGPTDTQYF
TGCGCCAGCAGCTTAGGAGGGCCCACAGATACGCAGTATTTT
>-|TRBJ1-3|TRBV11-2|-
CASSASGHTGNTIYF
TGTGCCAGCAGCGCCAGTGGGCATACTGGAAACACCATATATTTT
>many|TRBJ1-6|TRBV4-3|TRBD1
CASSQGGQASSPLHF
TGCGCCAGCAGCCAAGGCGGACAGGCATCTTCACCCCTCCACTTT
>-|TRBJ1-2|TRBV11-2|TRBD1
CASSLISVGTGNGYTF
TGTGCCAGCAGCTTAATCTCAGTGGGGACAGGGAATGGCTACACCTTC
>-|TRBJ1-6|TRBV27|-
CASRAGGRGNSPLHF
TGTGCCAGCAGAGCCGGGGGGCGAGGAAATTCACCCCTCCACTTT